This entry features one T cell receptor beta chain sequence. The data belong to a study of blood T cell repertoires in COVID-19. This CDR3 has 15 residues. Germline V lookup: CDR1 SQVTM, CDR2 ANQGSEA. V was trimmed by 0 bases and J by 9 bases, leaving 18 bases between them. The repertoire was sequenced with immunoSEQ multiplex PCR; TCRdb's copy has only in-frame clones and lacks some. Here the sample spans 90,000 to 110,000 clones, 82% being singletons. Sequencing was carried out using peripheral blood. The receptor was derived from a woman older than 75 with acute or convalescent COVID-19. This rearrangement joins TRBV29-1 to TRBJ2-1, with a tentative D call TRBD1 (5 bases). The CDR3 DNA is TGCAGCGTTGAAGATCAGGACGCCCAGGGCGGTGAGCAGTTCTTC. Amino acids: CSVEDQDAQGGEQFF.